This T cell receptor (beta chain) stems from a study of blood T cells in healthy people across ages. Primers used in a second PCR of about 6 to 11 cycles were a sample-barcoded 5' primer and a J-beta primer mix. TCRdb re-called the 5' RACE reads through MiXCR, storing one row per CDR3 protein. The data contain under 2,000,000 distinct CDR3 sequences, 40% to 55% of them seen just once; the ten biggest clones take up less than 2.5%. J was trimmed by 8 bases and V by 4 bases; bases with no gene match: 10. The CDR3 extends over 15 amino acids. In germline, CDR1 is PRHDT, CDR2 FYEKMQ (reference sequence).

This TCR was sampled from a woman between 35 and 50 years old in good health. The chain employs TRBV13 and TRBJ2-1, with 8 nucleotides matching TRBD1. Sequenced: blood. DNA of the CDR3: TGTGCCAGCAGCTCGTCCGGGACAGGAGGCGATGAGCAGTTCTTC. Translation gives CASSSSGTGGDEQFF.